This TCR beta chain was recovered during a study of T-cell reconstitution after alpha-beta-depleted transplantation in children. Study-level findings and limits: The high TCRbeta diversity at day 60 in some patients came from surviving recipient T cells and thymic progenitors. Counts and diversity of T cells one year after transplant came mostly from newly produced T cells. By about two months after transplant, alpha-beta T cells reportedly arose from several hundred graft clones that had expanded.

A word on this clonotype: Its matching antigen is unknown.

The CDR3 contains 14 residues. The germline gives CDR1 SGHRS, CDR2 YFSETQ. Trimming stripped 3 bases from V and 4 bases from J, with 13 bases between. Preparation of the TCRbeta library was carried out with unique molecular identifiers. TCRdb itself ran the PCR reads through MiXCR, one entry per CDR3 protein. This sample has 90,000 to 130,000 distinct CDR3 sequences; about 9.3% occur once, and the top ten carry 30% to 35%. The receptor's source is a boy younger than 10 with acute lymphoblastic leukemia, due to receive a stem cell transplant. The sequencing used PBMCs, collected before TCRalphabeta/CD19-depleted stem cell transplant. The V call is TRBV5-1, the J call TRBJ2-5, with unresolved D. The CDR3 sequence is CASSSMGLRETQYF. The CDR3 region has the DNA TGCGCCAGCAGCTCCATGGGTCTCAGAGAGACCCAGTACTTC.